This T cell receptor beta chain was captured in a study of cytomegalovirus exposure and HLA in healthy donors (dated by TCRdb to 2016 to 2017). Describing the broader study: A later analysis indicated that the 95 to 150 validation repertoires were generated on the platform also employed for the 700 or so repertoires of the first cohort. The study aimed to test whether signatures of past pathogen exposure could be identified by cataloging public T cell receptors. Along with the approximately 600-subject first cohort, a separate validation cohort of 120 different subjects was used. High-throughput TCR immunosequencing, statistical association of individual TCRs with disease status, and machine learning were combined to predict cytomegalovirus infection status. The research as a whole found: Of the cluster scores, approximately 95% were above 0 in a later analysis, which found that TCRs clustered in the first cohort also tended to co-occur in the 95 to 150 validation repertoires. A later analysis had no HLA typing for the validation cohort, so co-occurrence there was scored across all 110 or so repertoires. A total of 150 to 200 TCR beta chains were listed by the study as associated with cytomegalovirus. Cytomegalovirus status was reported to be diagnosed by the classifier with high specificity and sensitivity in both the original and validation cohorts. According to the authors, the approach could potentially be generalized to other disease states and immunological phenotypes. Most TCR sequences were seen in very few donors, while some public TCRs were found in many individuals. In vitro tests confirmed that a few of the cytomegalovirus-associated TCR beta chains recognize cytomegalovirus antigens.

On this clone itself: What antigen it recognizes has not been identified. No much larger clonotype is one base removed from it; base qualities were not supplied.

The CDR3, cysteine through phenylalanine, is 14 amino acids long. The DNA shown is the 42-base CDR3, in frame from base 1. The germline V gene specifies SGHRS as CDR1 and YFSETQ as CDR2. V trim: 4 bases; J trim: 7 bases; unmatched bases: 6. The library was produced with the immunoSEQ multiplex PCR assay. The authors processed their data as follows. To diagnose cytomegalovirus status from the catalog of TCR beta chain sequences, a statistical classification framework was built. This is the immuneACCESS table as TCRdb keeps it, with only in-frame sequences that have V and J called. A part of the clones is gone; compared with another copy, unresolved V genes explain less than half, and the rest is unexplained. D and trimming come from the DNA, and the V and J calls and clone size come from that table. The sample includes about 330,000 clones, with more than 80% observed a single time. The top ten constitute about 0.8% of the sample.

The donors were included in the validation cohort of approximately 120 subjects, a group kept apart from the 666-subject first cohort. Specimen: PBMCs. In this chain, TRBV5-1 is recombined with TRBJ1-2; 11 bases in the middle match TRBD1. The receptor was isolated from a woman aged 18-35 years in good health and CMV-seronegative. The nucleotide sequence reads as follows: TGCGCCAGCAGCCCTGGACAGGGGGCGGGTGGCTACACCTTC. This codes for CASSPGQGAGGYTF.